These T cell receptor beta chains were read from a single sample in a study of cytomegalovirus exposure and HLA in healthy donors. The data were produced by immunoSEQ multiplex PCR, yet TCRdb's version contains in-frame clones alone and is incomplete. The profile shows over 100,000 clones, 87% of them singletons. Sequencing used PBMCs. All receptors derive from a woman aged 25 to 45 in good health and CMV-seronegative. The CDR3 runs from the conserved cysteine through the conserved F or W. A D gene is named only where the DNA matches it firmly. Rows give clone size only sometimes, using once, few, many, or a class for an expanded clone.

TRBD1 few TRBJ1-1 TRBV7-9 CASSLARGITEAFF TGTGCCAGCAGCTTAGCCAGGGGGATCACTGAAGCTTTCTTT
NA NA TRBJ1-4 TRBV7-8 CASSLVGAPTNEKLFF TGTGCCAGCAGCTTAGTAGGGGCTCCAACTAATGAAAAACTGTTTTTT
TRBD1 NA TRBJ1-4 TRBV6-1 CASSYGTGGEKLFF TGTGCCAGCAGCTATGGGACAGGGGGTGAAAAACTGTTTTTT
TRBD2 few TRBJ2-1 TRBV5-1 CASRFPLAGANNEQFF TGCGCCAGCAGATTCCCACTAGCGGGAGCTAACAATGAGCAGTTCTTC
NA NA TRBJ2-7 TRBV7-9 CASSLRPARDYEQYF TGTGCCAGCAGCTTACGACCGGCCCGGGACTACGAGCAGTACTTC
TRBD2 few TRBJ2-7 TRBV10-3 CAISESGGGPYEQYF TGTGCCATCAGTGAGTCTGGGGGAGGGCCATACGAGCAGTACTTC
TRBD1 NA TRBJ2-1 TRBV28 CASSYKTGQGSYNEQFF TGTGCCAGCAGTTACAAGACAGGGCAAGGCTCCTACAATGAGCAGTTCTTC
TRBD2 NA TRBJ2-4 TRBV5-4 CASSSLADLAKNIQYF TGTGCCAGCAGCTCCCTAGCGGACCTAGCCAAAAACATTCAGTACTTC
NA once TRBJ2-3 TRBV5-8 CASSLAQRVPDTQYF TGTGCCAGCAGCTTGGCCCAGAGGGTACCGGATACGCAGTATTTT
NA NA TRBJ1-1 TRBV28 CASSLQGRTEAFF TGTGCCAGCAGTTTACAGGGTCGCACTGAAGCTTTCTTT
TRBD2 NA TRBJ2-7 TRBV5-1 CASSSGSGGAYEQYF TGCGCCAGCAGTAGTGGAAGCGGGGGGGCCTACGAGCAGTACTTC
TRBD1 NA TRBJ2-2 TRBV5-1 CASSYPGTAAGELFF TGCGCCAGCAGCTACCCCGGGACAGCGGCGGGGGAGCTGTTTTTT
TRBD2 NA TRBJ2-3 TRBV11-2 CASSLGLDVDTQYF TGTGCCAGCAGCCTGGGACTAGATGTAGATACGCAGTATTTT
NA NA TRBJ2-2 TRBV7-2 CASSFTPSTGELFF TGTGCCAGCAGCTTTACACCCTCCACCGGGGAGCTGTTTTTT
NA NA TRBJ2-7 TRBV6-1 CASTPGRGSYEQYF TGTGCCAGCACCCCTGGACGGGGCTCCTACGAGCAGTACTTC
NA NA TRBJ2-2 TRBV6-6 CASGGATGELFF TGTGCCAGCGGGGGGGCCACCGGGGAGCTGTTTTTT
NA NA TRBJ2-1 TRBV6-1 CASRRRGGRDEQFF TGTGCCAGCCGCCGTAGGGGGGGCCGGGATGAGCAGTTCTTC
NA NA TRBJ2-2 TRBV7-7 CASSADYTGELFF TGTGCTAGCAGCGCCGACTACACCGGGGAGCTGTTTTTT
TRBD1 NA TRBJ1-2 TRBV2 CASSRTGLGYTF TGTGCCAGCAGTAGGACAGGGCTGGGCTACACCTTC
TRBD2 NA TRBJ2-7 TRBV4-3 CASSQGLPNYEQYF TGCGCCAGCAGCCAGGGACTACCCAACTACGAGCAGTACTTC
NA NA TRBJ2-2 TRBV30 CAGQRGAGAGELFF TGTGCCGGCCAGAGGGGGGCGGGGGCCGGGGAGCTGTTTTTT
TRBD1 NA TRBJ1-3 TRBV11-2 CASSTRGLVNTIYF TGTGCCAGCAGCACCAGGGGGCTGGTAAACACCATATATTTT
TRBD1 NA TRBJ2-5 TRBV11-2 CATGQGPKETQYF TGTGCCACCGGACAGGGCCCTAAAGAGACCCAGTACTTC
TRBD2 NA TRBJ2-2 TRBV7-9 CASSLGAGNTGELFF TGTGCCAGCAGCTTGGGAGCGGGAAACACCGGGGAGCTGTTTTTT
NA NA TRBJ2-7 TRBV11-2 CASSLVMAGRSYEQYF TGTGCCAGCAGCTTAGTTATGGCAGGGAGGTCCTACGAGCAGTACTTC
NA NA TRBJ2-7 TRBV7-2 CASSPHGYGKYYEQYF TGTGCCAGCAGCCCGCATGGGTACGGGAAGTACTACGAGCAGTACTTC
TRBD1 NA TRBJ1-5 TRBV18 CASSPGQYNQPQHF TGTGCCAGCTCACCGGGACAGTACAATCAGCCCCAGCATTTT
TRBD2 NA TRBJ2-2 TRBV11-1 CASSLFSSGGTGTGELFF TGTGCCAGCAGCTTATTTTCTAGCGGGGGCACCGGGACCGGGGAGCTGTTTTTT
TRBD1 once TRBJ1-6 TRBV7-9 CASSPGQLNSPLHF TGTGCCAGCAGCCCGGGACAGTTAAATTCACCCCTCCACTTT
NA NA TRBJ1-3 TRBV11-2 CASSPERSSGNTIYF TGTGCCAGCAGCCCCGAGCGGAGCTCTGGAAACACCATATATTTT
NA NA TRBJ2-3 TRBV19 CASSPQGKTSTDTQYF TGTGCCAGTAGCCCACAGGGTAAGACTAGCACAGATACGCAGTATTTT
TRBD1 NA TRBJ1-2 TRBV7-9 CSSSLSSGQGNYGYTF TGTTCCAGCAGCCTTTCGTCGGGACAGGGGAATTATGGCTACACCTTC
NA NA TRBJ1-5 TRBV4-1 CASSQDPGVRWPQHF TGCGCCAGCAGCCAAGATCCAGGGGTTAGGTGGCCCCAGCATTTT
NA NA TRBJ1-4 TRBV6-5 CASSYGQGPNEKLFF TGTGCCAGCAGTTACGGGCAGGGTCCTAATGAAAAACTGTTTTTT
TRBD2 NA TRBJ2-1 TRBV28 CASSRTSGTQFF TGTGCCAGCAGCCGGACTAGCGGGACGCAGTTCTTC
TRBD1 NA TRBJ1-5 TRBV7-8 CASSFSGTAHNQPQHF TGTGCCAGCAGCTTCTCCGGGACAGCCCACAATCAGCCCCAGCATTTT
NA NA TRBJ1-6 TRBV6-5 CASGHEGGSPLHF TGTGCCAGCGGGCATGAGGGTGGATCACCCCTCCACTTT
NA NA TRBJ1-3 TRBV28 CASSLIARVIGNTIYF TGTGCCAGCAGTTTAATCGCCAGGGTAATAGGAAACACCATATATTTT
NA NA TRBJ1-2 TRBV5-1 CASSLTGDYGYTF TGCGCCAGCAGCCTCACAGGAGACTATGGCTACACCTTC
NA NA TRBJ1-1 TRBV6-1 CASSRGSNTEAFF TGTGCCAGCAGTCGAGGGTCGAACACTGAAGCTTTCTTT
NA NA TRBJ2-7 TRBV19 CASSRQARYEQYF TGTGCCAGTAGTCGACAGGCGAGGTACGAGCAGTACTTC
NA NA TRBJ2-7 TRBV29-1 CSVDRGGEQHF TGCAGCGTTGACAGGGGTGGCGAGCAGCACTTC
TRBD2 NA TRBJ2-1 TRBV6-1 CASSEGTSGSNEQFF TGTGCCAGCAGTGAAGGGACTAGCGGGAGTAATGAGCAGTTCTTC
TRBD2 NA TRBJ2-5 TRBV7-2 CASSLIAGFRFGTQYF TGTGCCAGCAGCTTAATAGCGGGGTTTAGGTTTGGGACCCAGTACTTC
TRBD1 once TRBJ2-7 TRBV4-1 CASSQALDRRYEQYF TGCGCCAGCAGCCAAGCTCTGGACAGGAGGTACGAGCAGTACTTC